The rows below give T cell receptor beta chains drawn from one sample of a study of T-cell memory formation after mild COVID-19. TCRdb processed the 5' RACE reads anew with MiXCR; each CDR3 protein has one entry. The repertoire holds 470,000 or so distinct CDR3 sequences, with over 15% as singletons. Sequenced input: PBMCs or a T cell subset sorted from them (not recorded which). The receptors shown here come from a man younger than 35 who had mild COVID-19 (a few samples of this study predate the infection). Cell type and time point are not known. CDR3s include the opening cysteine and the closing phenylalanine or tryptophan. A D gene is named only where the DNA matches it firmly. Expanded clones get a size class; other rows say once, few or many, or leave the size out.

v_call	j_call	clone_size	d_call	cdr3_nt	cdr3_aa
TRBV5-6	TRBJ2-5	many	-	TGTGCCAGCAGCTTGAATGGGGAGACCCAGTACTTC	CASSLNGETQYF
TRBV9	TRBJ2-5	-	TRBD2	TGTGCCAGCAGCCCCTGGGCTAGCGGGGGGGGGACCCAGTACTTC	CASSPWASGGGTQYF
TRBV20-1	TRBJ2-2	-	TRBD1	TGCAGTGCTAGAGATTCGCAGGGGGCGAACACCGGGGAGCTGTTTTTT	CSARDSQGANTGELFF
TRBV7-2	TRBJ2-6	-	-	TGTGCCAGCAGCGCCGGGGGGCCATCGGGGGCCAACGTCCTGACTTTC	CASSAGGPSGANVLTF
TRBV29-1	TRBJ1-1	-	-	TGCAGCGTTTCCAACACTGAAGCTTTCTTT	CSVSNTEAFF
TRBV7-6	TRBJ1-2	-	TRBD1	TGTGCCAGCAGCTTAGCGAGTCAGGGGGCGTATGGCTACACCTTC	CASSLASQGAYGYTF
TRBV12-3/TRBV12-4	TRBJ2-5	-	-	TGTGCCAGCAGTCAATCAGGGGTCCGGGAGACCCAGTACTTC	CASSQSGVRETQYF
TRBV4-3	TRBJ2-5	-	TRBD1	TGCGCCAGCAGCCCCAACGGACAGGGAATGGAGACCCAGTACTTC	CASSPNGQGMETQYF
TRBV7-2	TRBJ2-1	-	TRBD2	TGTGCCAGCAGCTGGCATGGGGGGGGGTTCTCCTACAATGAGCAGTTCTTC	CASSWHGGGFSYNEQFF
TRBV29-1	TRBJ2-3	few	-	TGCAGCGCTAAGGCAGGACTGAGCACAGATACGCAGTATTTT	CSAKAGLSTDTQYF
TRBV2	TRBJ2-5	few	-	TGTGCCAGCGGGGACCTTCAGCAGACCCAGTACTTC	CASGDLQQTQYF
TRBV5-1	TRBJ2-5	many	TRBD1	TGCGCCAGCAGCAGGGGGCGCGGAGAGACCCAGTACTTC	CASSRGRGETQYF
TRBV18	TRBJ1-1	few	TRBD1	TGTGCCAGCTCACGAGGGACAGGCATGAACACTGAAGCTTTCTTT	CASSRGTGMNTEAFF
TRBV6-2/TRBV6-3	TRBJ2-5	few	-	TGTGCCAGCAAAGGTTTAGAGACCCAGTACTTC	CASKGLETQYF
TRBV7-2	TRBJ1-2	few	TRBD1	TGTGCCAGCAGCCAGGGGGGGGCCTACTATGGCTACACCTTC	CASSQGGAYYGYTF
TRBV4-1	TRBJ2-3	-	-	TGCGCCAGCAGCCAGAGGACAGGCCGCGGGGCAGATACGCAGTATTTT	CASSQRTGRGADTQYF
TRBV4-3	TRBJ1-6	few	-	TGCGCCAGCAGCCAAGATGGGTCGGGTTCACCCCTCCACTTT	CASSQDGSGSPLHF
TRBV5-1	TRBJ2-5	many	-	TGCGCCAGCACCCCTCAAGCGGGCAAAGAGACCCAGTACTTC	CASTPQAGKETQYF
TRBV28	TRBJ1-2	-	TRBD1	TGTGCCAGCCGACTAATGACAGGGTCCTATGGCTACACCTTC	CASRLMTGSYGYTF